Ten or more counts support the clone carrying this T cell receptor (beta chain). The antigen is unknown. Antiretroviral therapy had run roughly three months, about 14 weeks, before follow-up blood collection. All unsorted peripheral T cells were captured because whole blood was used without fractionation. The CDR3 length is 14 residues. Germline trimming cut 0 bases from V and 6 bases from J; bases unmatched to any gene: 4. Germline-derived CDR1 and CDR2 are DFQATT and SNEGSKA (reference sequence). cDNA was made from approximately 500 ng RNA using alpha and beta constant primers. Separate chain-specific third strand synthesis with multiplexing indices produced the alpha and beta libraries. A single primer pair per chain amplified all rearrangements, with per-molecule barcodes. MiXCR, applied by TCRdb to the 5' RACE reads, yields one record per CDR3 protein. In the table there are about 15,000 distinct CDR3 sequences, around 10% of which are singletons.

The data derive from a study of HIV-infected patients and healthy controls. Study-wide findings and caveats: No HLA typing of donors was done in this study.

This material consisted of blood, taken during antiretroviral therapy. The receptor was derived from an adult with HIV infection. The donor label of this sample is uncertain. V is TRBV20-1 and J is TRBJ2-7, with TRBD2 matching over 11 bases. CDR3 amino acids: CSARDSGGAFEQYF. The CDR3 coding sequence is TGCAGTGCTAGAGATAGCGGGGGGGCCTTCGAGCAGTACTTC.